This T cell receptor (beta chain) was documented in a study of T cells in Graves' hyperthyroidism and ophthalmopathy. Study-wide context: At initial diagnosis, before any treatment had begun, peripheral blood was obtained.

For Graves' hyperthyroidism to be stable, ophthalmopathy could not progress within 18 months. Clinical symptoms, serum thyroxine and TRAb, thyroid ultrasound and orbital computed tomography together formed the diagnostic basis. Trimming left V 4 bases short and J 7 bases short, with 10 bases between. Germline lookup yields CDR1 SNHLY and CDR2 FYNNEI. The CDR3 consists of 12 residues. Template material for amplifying TCR beta CDR3 regions consisted of RNA transcripts. Primed by the HTBI set, a first-round RT-PCR was run on the TCR CDR3. Each CDR3 protein is one row after TCRdb ran MiXCR on the multiplex PCR reads. The sample carries some 690,000 distinct CDR3 sequences, 17% recorded once.

The sequenced sample was blood. The rearrangement uses TRBV2 and TRBJ1-2, with D possibly matching TRBD1 (5 bases). This receptor was identified in a man aged 50 to 60 with Graves' hyperthyroidism. The CDR3 spells CASSGEGFGYTF. The CDR3 nucleotides are TGTGCCAGCAGTGGGGAGGGGTTTGGCTACACCTTC.